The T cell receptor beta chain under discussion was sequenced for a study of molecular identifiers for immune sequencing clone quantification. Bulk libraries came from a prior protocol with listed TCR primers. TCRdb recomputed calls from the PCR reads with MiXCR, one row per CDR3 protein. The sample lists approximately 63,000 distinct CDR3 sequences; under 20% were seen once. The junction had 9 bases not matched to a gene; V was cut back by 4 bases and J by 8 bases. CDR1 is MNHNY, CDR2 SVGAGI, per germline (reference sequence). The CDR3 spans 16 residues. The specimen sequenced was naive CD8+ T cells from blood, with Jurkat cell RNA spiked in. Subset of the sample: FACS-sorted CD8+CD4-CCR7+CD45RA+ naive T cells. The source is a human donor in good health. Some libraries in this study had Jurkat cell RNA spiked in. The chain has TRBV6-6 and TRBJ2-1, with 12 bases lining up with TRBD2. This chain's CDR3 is CASSSWLAGGSYEQFF. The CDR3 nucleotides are TGTGCCAGCAGTTCGTGGCTAGCGGGAGGGTCCTATGAGCAGTTCTTC.